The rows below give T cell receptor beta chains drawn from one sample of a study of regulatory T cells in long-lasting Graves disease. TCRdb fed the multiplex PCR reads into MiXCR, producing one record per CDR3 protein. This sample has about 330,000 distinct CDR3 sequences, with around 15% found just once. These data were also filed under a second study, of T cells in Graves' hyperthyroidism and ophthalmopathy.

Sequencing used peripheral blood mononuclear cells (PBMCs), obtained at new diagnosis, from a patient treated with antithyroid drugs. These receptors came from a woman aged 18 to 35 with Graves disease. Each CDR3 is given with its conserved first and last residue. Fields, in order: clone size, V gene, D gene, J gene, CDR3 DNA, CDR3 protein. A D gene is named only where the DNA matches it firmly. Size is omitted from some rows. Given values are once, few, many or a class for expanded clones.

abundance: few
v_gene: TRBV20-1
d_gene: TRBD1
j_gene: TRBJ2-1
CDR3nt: TGCAGTGCCCTTAACCGGGACAGCTACAATGAGCAGTTCTTC
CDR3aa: CSALNRDSYNEQFF

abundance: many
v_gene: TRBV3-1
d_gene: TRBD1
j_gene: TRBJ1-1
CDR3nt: TGTGCCAGCAGCCAAGGGCTCCCGGGACAGGGGGCGCCTGAAGCTTTCTTT
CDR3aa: CASSQGLPGQGAPEAFF

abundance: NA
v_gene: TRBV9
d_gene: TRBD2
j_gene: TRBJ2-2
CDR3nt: TGTGCCAGCAGCGCCCCTGAGCGGGGAAACACCGGGGAGCTGTTTTTT
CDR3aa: CASSAPERGNTGELFF

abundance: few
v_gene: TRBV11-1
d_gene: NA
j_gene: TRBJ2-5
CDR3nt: TGTGCCAGCGGCCGAAGGGGGGAAACCCAAGAGACCCAGCACTTC
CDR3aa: CASGRRGETQETQHF

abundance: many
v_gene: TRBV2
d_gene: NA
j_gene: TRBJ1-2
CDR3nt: TGTGCCAGCAGTGACAGGGGCGGCTATGGCTACACCTTC
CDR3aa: CASSDRGGYGYTF

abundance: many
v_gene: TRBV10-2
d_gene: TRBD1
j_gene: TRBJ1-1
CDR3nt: TGCGCCAGCATCGAAGGGGGCCAGCCCTGGGAAGCTTTCTTT
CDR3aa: CASIEGGQPWEAFF

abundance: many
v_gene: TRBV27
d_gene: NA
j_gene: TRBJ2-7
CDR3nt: TGTGCCAGCAGTTTATCCTCCGGGAGCGAGCAGTACTTC
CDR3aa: CASSLSSGSEQYF

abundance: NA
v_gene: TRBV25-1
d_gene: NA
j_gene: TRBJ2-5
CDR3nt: TGTGCCAGCAGTCCCCCGGGCCCCGGCTGGGAGACCCAGTACTTC
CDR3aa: CASSPPGPGWETQYF

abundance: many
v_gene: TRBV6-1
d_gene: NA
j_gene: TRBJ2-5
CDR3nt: TGTGCCAGCAGGGCCACGTTAAATGGGCCTGGGGTTGAGACCCAGTACTTC
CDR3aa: CASRATLNGPGVETQYF

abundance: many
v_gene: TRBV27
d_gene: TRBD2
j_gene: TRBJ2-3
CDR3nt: TGTGCCAGCAGTTTAGCGGGAGACTTGAATACGCAGTATTTT
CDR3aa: CASSLAGDLNTQYF

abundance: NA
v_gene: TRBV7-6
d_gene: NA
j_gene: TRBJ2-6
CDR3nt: TGTGCCAGCAGCTTAGAGGTTGGCGGTGCCAACGTCCTGACTTTC
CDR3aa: CASSLEVGGANVLTF

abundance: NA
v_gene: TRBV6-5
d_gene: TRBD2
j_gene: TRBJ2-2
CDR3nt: TGTGCCAGCAGAGACCTAGCGGGAGACCTCGGGGAGCTGTTTTTT
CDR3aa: CASRDLAGDLGELFF

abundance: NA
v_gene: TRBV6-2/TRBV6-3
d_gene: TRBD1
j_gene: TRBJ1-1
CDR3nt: TGTGCCAGCAGGCAAACAGGGGGCACTGAAGCTTTCTTT
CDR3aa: CASRQTGGTEAFF

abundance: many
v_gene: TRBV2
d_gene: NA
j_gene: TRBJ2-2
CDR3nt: TGTGCCAGCGTAGCGTTCACCGGGGAGCTGTTTTTT
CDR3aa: CASVAFTGELFF

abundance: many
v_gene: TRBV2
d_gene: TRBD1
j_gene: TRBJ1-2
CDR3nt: TGTGCCAGCAGCCCCGGGACAGGGGGAGGTGGCTACACCTTC
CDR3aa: CASSPGTGGGGYTF

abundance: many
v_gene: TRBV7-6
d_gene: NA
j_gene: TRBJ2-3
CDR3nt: TGTGCCAGCAGCTCCCTTTTTAGGACAACTAGCACAGATACGCAGTATTTT
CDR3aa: CASSSLFRTTSTDTQYF

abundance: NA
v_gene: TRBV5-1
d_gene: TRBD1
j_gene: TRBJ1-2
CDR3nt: TGCGCCAGCAGCGGGGGACAGGGTATTAACTATGGCTACACCTTC
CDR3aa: CASSGGQGINYGYTF

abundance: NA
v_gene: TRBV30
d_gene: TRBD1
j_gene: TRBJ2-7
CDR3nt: TGTGCCTTCGGGAGGGGGACAGGGGGTTACGAGCAGTACTTC
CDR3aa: CAFGRGTGGYEQYF

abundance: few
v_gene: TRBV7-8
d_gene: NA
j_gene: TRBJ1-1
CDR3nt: TGTGCCAGCAGCTTAGACGGCGGGCAGGGAGCTTTCTTT
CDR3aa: CASSLDGGQGAFF

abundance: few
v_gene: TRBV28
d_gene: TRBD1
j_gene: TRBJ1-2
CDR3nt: TGTGCCACCGCAACGACAGGGGTGTATGGCTACACCTTC
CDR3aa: CATATTGVYGYTF

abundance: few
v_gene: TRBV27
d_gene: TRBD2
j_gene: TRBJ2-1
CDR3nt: TGTGCCAGCAAACTCGGCGGGAGGGGGACCGGTGAGCAGTTCTTC
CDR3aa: CASKLGGRGTGEQFF

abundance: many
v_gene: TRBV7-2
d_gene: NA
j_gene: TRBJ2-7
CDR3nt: TGTGCCAGCAGCGCCACAGGGGACTCTGGCTACGAGCAGTACTTC
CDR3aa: CASSATGDSGYEQYF

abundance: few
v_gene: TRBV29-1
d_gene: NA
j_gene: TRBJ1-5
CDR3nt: TGCAGCGTTGAAGATCCTGACAGCCCCAATCAGCCCCAGCATTTT
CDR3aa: CSVEDPDSPNQPQHF

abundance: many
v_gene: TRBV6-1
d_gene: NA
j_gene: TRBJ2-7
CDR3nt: TGTGCCAGCAGCCCCGTCTTAGGCCCCTCCTACGAGCAGTACTTC
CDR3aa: CASSPVLGPSYEQYF

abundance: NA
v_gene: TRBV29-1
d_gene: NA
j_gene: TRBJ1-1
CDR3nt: TGCAGCGTTGAAGATCCACAGAGGGCTTTCTTT
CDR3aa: CSVEDPQRAFF

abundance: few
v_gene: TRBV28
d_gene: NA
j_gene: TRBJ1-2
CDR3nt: TGTGCCAGCAGTTTGGGTCGTACTAGAGGCTACACCTTC
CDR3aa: CASSLGRTRGYTF

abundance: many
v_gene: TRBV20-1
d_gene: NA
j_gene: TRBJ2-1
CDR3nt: TGCAGTGCTAGAAGCTACAACGACCTTTACAATGAGCAGTTCTTC
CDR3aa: CSARSYNDLYNEQFF

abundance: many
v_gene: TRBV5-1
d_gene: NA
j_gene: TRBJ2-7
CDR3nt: TGCGCCAGCAGCTTTTTGGCGGGACAAGACTACGAGCAGTACTTC
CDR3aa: CASSFLAGQDYEQYF

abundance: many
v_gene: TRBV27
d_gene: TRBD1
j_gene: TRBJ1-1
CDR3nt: TGTGCCAGCAGGAACCCCGGGACAGGGAACACTGAAGCTTTCTTT
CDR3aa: CASRNPGTGNTEAFF

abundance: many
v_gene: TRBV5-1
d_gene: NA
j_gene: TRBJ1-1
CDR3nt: TGCGCCAGCAGCTTGGAAGCGGGGAACACTGAAGCTTTCTTT
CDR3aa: CASSLEAGNTEAFF

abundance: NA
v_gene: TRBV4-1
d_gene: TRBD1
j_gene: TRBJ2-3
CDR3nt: TGCGCCAGCAGCCGGATAACAGGGGCCAGCACAGATACGCAGTATTTT
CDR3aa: CASSRITGASTDTQYF

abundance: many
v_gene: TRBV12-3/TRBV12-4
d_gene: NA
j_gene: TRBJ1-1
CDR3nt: TGTGCCAGCAGTTTAGGGAGCGGGGCGTTCACTGAAGCTTTCTTT
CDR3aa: CASSLGSGAFTEAFF